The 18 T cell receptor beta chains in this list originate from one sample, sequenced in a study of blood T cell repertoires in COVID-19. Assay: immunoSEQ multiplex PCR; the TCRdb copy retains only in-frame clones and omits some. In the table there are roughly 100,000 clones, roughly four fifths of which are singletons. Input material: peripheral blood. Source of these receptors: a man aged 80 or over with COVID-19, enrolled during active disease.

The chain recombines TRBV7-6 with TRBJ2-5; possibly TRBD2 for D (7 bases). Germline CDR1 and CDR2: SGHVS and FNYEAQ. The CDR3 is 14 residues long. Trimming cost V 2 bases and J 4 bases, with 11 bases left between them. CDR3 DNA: TGTGCCAGCAGCTTACCCGGGGGGCGAGAGACCCAGTACTTC. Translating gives CASSLPGGRETQYF. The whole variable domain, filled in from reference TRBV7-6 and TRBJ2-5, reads GAGVSQSPRYKVTKRGQDVALRCDPISGHVSLYWYRQALGQGPEFLTYFNYEAQQDKSGLPNDRFSAERPEGSISTLTIQRTEQRDSAMYRCASSLPGGRETQYFGPGTRLLVL.

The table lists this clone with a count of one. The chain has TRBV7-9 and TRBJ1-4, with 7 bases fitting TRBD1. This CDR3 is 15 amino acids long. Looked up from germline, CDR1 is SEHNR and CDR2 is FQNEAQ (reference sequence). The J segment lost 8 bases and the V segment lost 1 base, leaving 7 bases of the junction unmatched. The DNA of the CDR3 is TGTGCCAGCAGCTTAGAACTCCTGACAGGGGAAAAACTGTTTTTT. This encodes CASSLELLTGEKLFF.

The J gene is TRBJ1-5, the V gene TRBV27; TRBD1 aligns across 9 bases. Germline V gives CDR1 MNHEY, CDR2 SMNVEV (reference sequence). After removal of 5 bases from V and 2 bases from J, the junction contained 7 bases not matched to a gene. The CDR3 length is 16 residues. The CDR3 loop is CASSPSGQGGNQPQHF. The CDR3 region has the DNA TGTGCCAGCAGTCCATCGGGACAGGGAGGCAATCAGCCCCAGCATTTT.

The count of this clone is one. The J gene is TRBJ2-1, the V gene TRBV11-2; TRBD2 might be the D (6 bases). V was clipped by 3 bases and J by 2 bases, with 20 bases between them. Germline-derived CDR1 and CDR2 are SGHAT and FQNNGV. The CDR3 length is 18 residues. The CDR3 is CASSLSTTGRDPYNEQFF. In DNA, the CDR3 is TGTGCCAGCAGCTTGTCCACGACGGGGCGGGACCCCTACAATGAGCAGTTCTTC.

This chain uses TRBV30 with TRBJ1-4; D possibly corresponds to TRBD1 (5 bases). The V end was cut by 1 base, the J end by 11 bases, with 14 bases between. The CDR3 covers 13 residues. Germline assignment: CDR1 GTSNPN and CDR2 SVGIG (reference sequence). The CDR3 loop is CAWSANLGRKLFF. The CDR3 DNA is TGTGCCTGGAGTGCGAATCTGGGGCGGAAACTGTTTTTT.

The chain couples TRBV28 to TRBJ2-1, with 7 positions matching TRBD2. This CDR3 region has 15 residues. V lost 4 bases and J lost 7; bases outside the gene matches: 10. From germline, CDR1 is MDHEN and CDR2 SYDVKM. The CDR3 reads CASSSPGAGWNEQFF. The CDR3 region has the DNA TGTGCCAGCAGTTCCCCGGGAGCGGGATGGAATGAGCAGTTCTTC.

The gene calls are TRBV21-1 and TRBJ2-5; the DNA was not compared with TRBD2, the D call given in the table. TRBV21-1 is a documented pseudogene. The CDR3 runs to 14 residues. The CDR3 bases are TGTGCCAGCAGCAGGAGGACGACCAAAGAGACCCAGTACTTC. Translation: CASSRRTTKETQYF.

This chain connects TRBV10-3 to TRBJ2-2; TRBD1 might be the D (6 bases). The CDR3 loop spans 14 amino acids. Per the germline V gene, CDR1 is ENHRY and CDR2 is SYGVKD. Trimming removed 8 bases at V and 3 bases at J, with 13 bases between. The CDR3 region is CAIQGKGDTGELFF. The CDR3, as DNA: TGTGCCATCCAGGGGAAGGGCGACACCGGGGAGCTGTTTTTT.

The CDR3 DNA follows: TGTGCCATCAGAGGTTACGAGGGCGAGCAGTACTTC. Residues: CAIRGYEGEQYF. The chain recombines TRBV10-3 with TRBJ2-7, with D perhaps matching TRBD2 (5 bases). The V end was cut by 6 bases, the J end by 6 bases, with 12 bases between. The CDR3 sequence is 12 residues long. Germline V CDR1 and CDR2: ENHRY, SYGVKD.

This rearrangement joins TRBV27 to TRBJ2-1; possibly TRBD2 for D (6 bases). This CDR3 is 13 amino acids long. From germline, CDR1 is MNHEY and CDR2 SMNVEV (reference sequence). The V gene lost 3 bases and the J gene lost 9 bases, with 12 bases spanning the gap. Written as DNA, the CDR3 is TGTGCCAGCAGTTTCAAGACTAGTTTTGAGCAGTTCTTC. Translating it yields CASSFKTSFEQFF.

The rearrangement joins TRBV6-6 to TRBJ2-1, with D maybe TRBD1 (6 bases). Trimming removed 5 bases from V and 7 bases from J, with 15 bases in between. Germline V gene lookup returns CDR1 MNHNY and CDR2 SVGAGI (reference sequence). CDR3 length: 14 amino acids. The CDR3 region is CASSRDHRDNEQFF. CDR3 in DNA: TGTGCCAGCAGTCGCGACCACAGGGATAATGAGCAGTTCTTC.

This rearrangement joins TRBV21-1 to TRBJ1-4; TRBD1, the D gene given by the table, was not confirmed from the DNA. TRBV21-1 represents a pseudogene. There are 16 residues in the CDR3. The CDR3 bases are TGTGCCAGCAGCAAAGTTTTCAGGACAACTAATGAAAAACTGTTTTTT. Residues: CASSKVFRTTNEKLFF.

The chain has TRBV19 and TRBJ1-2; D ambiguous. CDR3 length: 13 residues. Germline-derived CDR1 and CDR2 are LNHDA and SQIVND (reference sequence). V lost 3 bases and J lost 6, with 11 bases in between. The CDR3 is CASSIQAGNGYTF. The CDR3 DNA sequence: TGTGCCAGTAGTATTCAGGCCGGGAATGGCTACACCTTC.

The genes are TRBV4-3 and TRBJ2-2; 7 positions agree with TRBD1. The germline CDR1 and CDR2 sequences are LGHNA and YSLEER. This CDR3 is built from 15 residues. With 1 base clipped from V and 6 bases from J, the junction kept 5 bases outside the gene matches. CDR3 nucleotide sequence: TGCGCCAGCAGCCAAGGGGACAGTTGGTCCGGGGAGCTGTTTTTT. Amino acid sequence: CASSQGDSWSGELFF.

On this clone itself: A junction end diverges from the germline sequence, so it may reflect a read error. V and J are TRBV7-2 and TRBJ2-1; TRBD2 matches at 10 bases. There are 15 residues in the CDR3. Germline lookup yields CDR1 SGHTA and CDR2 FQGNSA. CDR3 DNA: TGTGCCAGCAGATTAGGGCTAGCGGGGGCCAATGAGCAGTTCTTC. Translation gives CASRLGLAGANEQFF.

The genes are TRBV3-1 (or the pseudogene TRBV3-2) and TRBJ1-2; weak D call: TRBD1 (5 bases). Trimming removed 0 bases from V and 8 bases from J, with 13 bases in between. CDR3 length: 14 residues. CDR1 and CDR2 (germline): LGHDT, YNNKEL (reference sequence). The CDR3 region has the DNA TGTGCCAGCAGCCAAGAGGGCCAGGGAGGCGGCTACACCTTC. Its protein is CASSQEGQGGGYTF.

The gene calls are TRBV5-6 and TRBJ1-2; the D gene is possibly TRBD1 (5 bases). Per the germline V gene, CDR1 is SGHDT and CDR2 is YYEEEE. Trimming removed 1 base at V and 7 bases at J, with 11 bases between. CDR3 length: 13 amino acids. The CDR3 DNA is TGTGCCAGCAGCTTGTTACAGGCCGGTGGCTACACCTTC. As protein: CASSLLQAGGYTF. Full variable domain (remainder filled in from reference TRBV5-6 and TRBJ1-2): DAGVTQSPTHLIKTRGQQVTLRCSPKSGHDTVSWYQQALGQGPQFIFQYYEEEERQRGNFPDRFSGHQFPNYSSELNVNALLLGDSALYLCASSLLQAGGYTFGSGTRLTVV.

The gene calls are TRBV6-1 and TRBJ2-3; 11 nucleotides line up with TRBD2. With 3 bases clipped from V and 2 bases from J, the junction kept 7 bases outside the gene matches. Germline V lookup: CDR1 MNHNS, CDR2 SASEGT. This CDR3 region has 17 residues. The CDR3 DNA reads TGTGCCAGCAGTGACCGCCTAGCGGGGGGCACCACAGATACGCAGTATTTT. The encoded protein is CASSDRLAGGTTDTQYF.